Below, 11 T cell receptor beta chains from the same sample are listed, as sequenced in a study of blood T cell repertoires in COVID-19. TCRdb's table, derived via immunoSEQ multiplex PCR, lists solely in-frame clones and lacks some. This table holds approximately 310,000 clones, more than 75% found once. The specimen was peripheral blood. The origin of the receptors is a man aged 50 or older with active or convalescent COVID-19.

The chain combines TRBV3-1 (or the pseudogene TRBV3-2) with TRBJ2-1, with 13 bases aligning to TRBD2. CDR3 length: 15 residues. The germline CDR1 and CDR2 sequences are LGHDT and YNNKEL (reference sequence). Trimming at V came to 6 bases and at J to 6 bases, leaving 5 bases not matched to a gene. CDR3 in amino acids: CASSLGLAGANEQFF. CDR3 bases: TGTGCCAGCAGTCTCGGACTAGCGGGAGCCAATGAGCAGTTCTTC.

This chain uses TRBV10-1 with TRBJ2-7; D unclear. The CDR3 loop spans 12 amino acids. From germline, CDR1 is WNHNN and CDR2 SYGVQD (reference sequence). The germline V and J ends were trimmed by 6 bases and 0 bases, with 6 bases remaining between them. CDR3 residues: CASRTVSYEQYF. The CDR3 bases are TGCGCCAGCAGAACAGTCTCCTACGAGCAGTACTTC.

CDR3 nucleotides: TGTGCCAGCAGACGGACTAGCGGGAGCGATGAGCAGTTCTTC. Translated, it gives CASRRTSGSDEQFF. The V gene is TRBV6-6, the J gene TRBJ2-1; the match to TRBD2 covers 13 bases. V was pared by 6 bases and J by 8 bases, with 4 bases of the junction left unmatched. The CDR3 is 14 residues long. Looked up from germline, CDR1 is MNHNY and CDR2 is SVGAGI (reference sequence).

The rearrangement uses TRBV10-3 and TRBJ2-1, with 9 bases aligning to TRBD2. With V trimmed by 4 bases and J by 7 bases, 5 bases remained unmatched. From germline, CDR1 is ENHRY and CDR2 SYGVKD. This CDR3 spans 14 amino acids. The CDR3 spells CAISGLGLANEQFF. The CDR3 DNA reads as TGTGCCATCAGTGGACTGGGACTAGCTAATGAGCAGTTCTTC.

The rearrangement joins TRBV7-6 to TRBJ1-6; a weak D match, TRBD1 (5 bases). The CDR3 consists of 16 residues. V was trimmed by 4 bases and J by 10 bases, leaving 20 bases between them. Germline values: CDR1 SGHVS, CDR2 FNYEAQ. In DNA, the CDR3 is TGTGCCAGCAGCTCAACCCCTCTAAAGGGGCGATCACCCCTCCACTTT. It yields the protein CASSSTPLKGRSPLHF.

This chain connects TRBV7-9 to TRBJ2-7; D perhaps matches TRBD1 (6 bases). Germline CDR1 and CDR2: SEHNR and FQNEAQ (reference sequence). The CDR3 sequence is 15 residues long. With 5 bases removed from V and 2 bases from J, the gap between germline ends came to 16 bases. The DNA of the CDR3 is TGTGCCAGCAGCCCTCCAGACAGGCTAACCTACGAGCAGTACTTC. This gives the protein CASSPPDRLTYEQYF. Combining the CDR3 with reference TRBV7-9 and TRBJ2-7 gives the whole variable domain DTGVSQNPRHKITKRGQNVTFRCDPISEHNRLYWYRQTLGQGPEFLTYFQNEAQLEKSRLLSDRFSAERPKGSFSTLEIQRTEQGDSAMYLCASSPPDRLTYEQYFGPGTRLTVT.

The chain links TRBV28 to TRBJ1-5; 7 bases align to TRBD1. The ends lost 2 bases at V and 7 bases at J; junction bases unmatched: 11. Germline V gene lookup returns CDR1 MDHEN and CDR2 SYDVKM. There are 16 residues in the CDR3. CDR3 residues: CASSLPGTAGGQPQHF. The CDR3 region has the DNA TGTGCCAGCAGTTTACCGGGGACAGCGGGGGGACAGCCCCAGCATTTT.

This chain joins TRBV10-2 and TRBJ1-2; D gene uncertain. The CDR3 consists of 13 residues. Trimming removed 4 bases at V and 2 bases at J, with 8 bases between. Germline V gene lookup returns CDR1 WSHSY and CDR2 SAAADI. CDR3 sequence: CASSGAANYGYTF. The DNA of the CDR3 is TGCGCCAGCAGTGGAGCAGCGAACTATGGCTACACCTTC.

Worth noting for this clone: The identical CDR3 is also encoded by other nucleotide sequences in the sample. The V call is TRBV7-3, the J call TRBJ1-1, with 7 bases lining up with TRBD1. Unmatched junction bases numbered 4, after V lost 6 bases and J lost 3 bases. Looked up from germline, CDR1 is SGHTA and CDR2 is FQGTGA. This CDR3 spans 13 amino acids. CDR3 sequence (DNA): TGTGCCAGCAGTTCCCAGGGGGACACTGAAGCTTTCTTT. Residues: CASSSQGDTEAFF.

V and J are TRBV2 and TRBJ1-4; D ambiguous. The CDR3 spans 12 residues. Germline CDR1 SNHLY, CDR2 FYNNEI. V was clipped by 4 bases and J by 5 bases, with 5 bases between them. CDR3 nucleotides: TGTGCCAGCAGTGTTATCAATGAAAAACTGTTTTTT. Translated, it gives CASSVINEKLFF.

J is TRBJ1-1 and V is TRBV28, with 8 bases lining up with TRBD1. With 5 bases clipped from V and 3 bases from J, the junction kept 2 bases outside the gene matches. The CDR3 sequence is 13 residues long. CDR1 is MDHEN, CDR2 SYDVKM, per germline. The CDR3 nucleotides are TGTGCCAGCAGTACGGACAGGGACACTGAAGCTTTCTTT. Encoded protein: CASSTDRDTEAFF. Full variable domain (remainder filled in from reference TRBV28 and TRBJ1-1): DVKVTQSSRYLVKRTGEKVFLECVQDMDHENMFWYRQDPGLGLRLIYFSYDVKMKEKGDIPEGYSVSREKKERFSLILESASTNQTSMYLCASSTDRDTEAFFGQGTRLTVV.